A single sample gave rise to the 28 T cell receptor beta chains below, sequenced in a study of shared clonotypes between healthy human individuals. TCRdb keeps only in-frame clones here, not all; method: immunoSEQ multiplex PCR. Of 2 million or so clones in the sample, 85% to 95% were seen once. Naive CD8 populations comprised CD45RO-negative cells positively selected for CCR7, excluding terminally differentiated effector memory CD45RA+ cells. The sample consisted of naive CD8+ T cells sorted from blood. These receptor sequences come from a man aged 18-30 years in good health.

The genes are TRBV4-3 and TRBJ1-4; a possible D gene is TRBD1 (5 bases). Trimming shortened V by 4 bases and J by 3 bases, and 15 bases separated the two germline ends. Per germline, CDR1 LGHNA and CDR2 YSLEER. The length of the CDR3 is 16 residues. CDR3 residues: CASSPMFEGSNEKLFF. For the CDR3, the DNA is TGCGCCAGCAGCCCCATGTTTGAGGGGTCTAATGAAAAACTGTTTTTT.

Turning to this clone: The conserved phenylalanine or tryptophan normally closing the CDR3 is absent here, so this likely arose from a read error. It is unclear where the CDR3 begins or ends on the DNA, so no DNA is shown, and the CDR3 is as TCRdb lists it. The chain combines TRBV5-1 with TRBJ2-7. Germline assignment: CDR1 SGHRS and CDR2 YFSETQ. The length of the CDR3 is 10 amino acids, counting both ends. CDR3 region: CARGRTLALG.

This clone was counted once. The genes are TRBV28 and TRBJ1-2; D might be TRBD1 (5 bases). Trimming pared 5 bases from V and 1 base from J, leaving 17 bases between. The germline CDR1 and CDR2 sequences are MDHEN and SYDVKM. This CDR3 spans 16 amino acids. CDR3 nucleotide sequence: TGTGCCAGCAGTCCGACCCCAGGGACCCTTAACTATGGCTACACCTTC. Translation: CASSPTPGTLNYGYTF.

The chain links TRBV7-9 to TRBJ1-4; D might be TRBD1 (5 bases). CDR3 size: 15 residues. Germline CDR1 SEHNR, CDR2 FQNEAQ (reference sequence). The V gene lost 0 bases and the J gene lost 4 bases, with 9 bases spanning the gap. The DNA for the CDR3 is TGTGCCAGCAGCTTAGCGGCAGGGAATAATGAAAAACTGTTTTTT. Translated: CASSLAAGNNEKLFF.

This chain links TRBV4-2 with TRBJ2-1; 8 bases agree with TRBD2. The ends lost 4 bases at V and 8 bases at J; junction bases unmatched: 7. The CDR3 sequence is 14 residues long. In germline, CDR1 is LGHNA, CDR2 YNFKEQ. The CDR3 coding sequence is TGTGCCAGCAGCCCTCGGGGGGGGGCCTATGAGCAGTTCTTC. This codes for CASSPRGGAYEQFF.

The CDR3 reads CASSLADGYTF. For the CDR3, the DNA is TGTGCCAGCAGCTTGGCGGATGGCTACACCTTC. The chain employs TRBV5-6 and TRBJ1-2; D unresolved. CDR3 size: 11 residues. V lost 0 bases to trimming and J lost 6 bases, with 3 bases between them. CDR1 and CDR2 (germline): SGHDT, YYEEEE.

V usage is TRBV5-8 and J usage is TRBJ1-4, with 7 nucleotides matching TRBD1. The CDR3 sequence is 14 residues long. V gave up 0 bases and J gave up 4 bases; unmatched junction bases: 0. Germline values: CDR1 SGHTS, CDR2 YDEGEE. The CDR3 spells CASSLGQGNEKLFF. The CDR3 region has the DNA TGTGCCAGCAGCTTGGGACAGGGTAATGAAAAACTGTTTTTT.

The V and J genes are TRBV28 and TRBJ1-4, with 7 bases that match TRBD1. The CDR3 consists of 16 residues. Germline V gives CDR1 MDHEN, CDR2 SYDVKM. The trim removed 8 bases at V and 0 bases at J, leaving 9 bases unmatched. Here the CDR3 reads CASVGQRGPTNEKLFF. The CDR3 bases are TGTGCCAGCGTGGGACAGCGAGGTCCAACTAATGAAAAACTGTTTTTT.

The chain has TRBV4-3 and TRBJ2-1; TRBD2 agrees at 10 bases. Germline V gene data show CDR1 as LGHNA and CDR2 as YSLEER. CDR3 length: 18 residues. J gave up 2 bases and V 0 bases, and 7 bases lay outside the gene matches. CDR3 residues: CASSQDGGLADAYNEQFF. Here the CDR3 DNA reads TGCGCCAGCAGCCAAGATGGAGGACTAGCGGACGCCTACAATGAGCAGTTCTTC.

The chain combines TRBV6-5 with TRBJ2-3; D gene uncertain. Trimming shortened V by 2 bases and J by 0 bases, and 9 bases separated the two germline ends. The CDR3 contains 15 residues. Per germline, CDR1 MNHEY and CDR2 SVGAGI. The CDR3 DNA reads as TGTGCCAGCAGTTACATCGCGGAAAGCACAGATACGCAGTATTTT. It is translated as CASSYIAESTDTQYF.

Remarks on this clone: At the DNA level, this CDR3 is encoded by other sequences in the same sample as well. J is TRBJ1-1 and V is TRBV5-1; the D gene is possibly TRBD1 (5 bases). Germline loops: CDR1 SGHRS, CDR2 YFSETQ. The CDR3 is 14 amino acids. Between the trimmed V and J ends, which lost 3 bases and 1 base, there was a span of 10 bases. This CDR3 is CASSSGGENTEAFF. CDR3 sequence (DNA): TGCGCCAGCAGCTCTGGGGGGGAGAACACTGAAGCTTTCTTT.

This clone was detected only once. V gene TRBV7-9 combines with J gene TRBJ1-5; D is unclear. V gave up 0 bases and J gave up 0 bases, with 12 bases separating them. The CDR3 consists of 17 residues. Germline values: CDR1 SEHNR, CDR2 FQNEAQ (reference sequence). The CDR3, as DNA: TGTGCCAGCAGCTTAGCCTCAGGACCTTATAGCAATCAGCCCCAGCATTTT. This encodes CASSLASGPYSNQPQHF.

CDR3 loop: CASSLGGDSQPQHF. CDR3 bases: TGTGCCAGCAGCTTAGGGGGGGACAGTCAGCCCCAGCATTTT. The rearrangement joins TRBV7-9 to TRBJ1-5; 7 bases are shared with TRBD1. The CDR3 contains 14 residues. V was clipped by 1 base and J by 6 bases; unmatched bases: 3. Germline CDR1 SEHNR, CDR2 FQNEAQ (reference sequence).

In this sample, this clone turned up once. The rearrangement links TRBV7-9 to TRBJ2-3; 11 bases line up with TRBD1. V lost 5 bases to trimming and J lost 5 bases; unmatched junction nucleotides: 6. The CDR3 consists of 15 residues. From germline, CDR1 is SEHNR and CDR2 FQNEAQ (reference sequence). The CDR3 region has the DNA TGTGCCAGCAGCATCCCGGGACAGGGGGAAGATACGCAGTATTTT. This codes for CASSIPGQGEDTQYF.

V is TRBV5-6 and J is TRBJ1-2, with D tentatively TRBD1 (5 bases). CDR3 length: 13 residues. With 4 bases removed from V and 7 bases from J, the gap between germline ends came to 14 bases. Germline V gene sequence: CDR1 SGHDT, CDR2 YYEEEE. The CDR3 DNA follows: TGTGCCAGCAGCCCGGACAAGAGCGGTGGCTACACCTTC. The encoded protein is CASSPDKSGGYTF.

This chain connects TRBV29-1 to TRBJ2-7; tentative D call: TRBD2 (5 bases). In germline, CDR1 is SQVTM, CDR2 ANQGSEA. The CDR3 is 12 residues long. Trimming stripped 5 bases from V and 5 bases from J, with 13 bases between. The CDR3 region is CSVWVDGNEQYF. CDR3 DNA: TGCAGCGTTTGGGTGGACGGGAACGAGCAGTACTTC.

The CDR3 protein is CASSQGGGTPTHGYTF. The CDR3 nucleotides are TGTGCCAGCAGCCAAGGGGGCGGGACACCGACCCATGGCTACACCTTC. The V gene is TRBV9, the J gene TRBJ1-2; 7 bases fit TRBD1. V was clipped by 4 bases and J by 6 bases; unmatched bases: 15. The germline CDR1 and CDR2 sequences are SGDLS and YYNGEE. This CDR3 comprises 16 residues. The variable domain in full, completed from reference TRBV9 and TRBJ1-2, reads DSGVTQTPKHLITATGQRVTLRCSPRSGDLSVYWYQQSLDQGLQFLIQYYNGEERAKGNILERFSAQQFPDLHSELNLSSLELGDSALYFCASSQGGGTPTHGYTFGSGTRLTVV.

The rearrangement links TRBV19 to TRBJ1-2; D not certain. The ends were cut back, 10 bases at V and 3 bases at J, with 15 bases in the middle. CDR3 length: 13 amino acids. Germline V gives CDR1 LNHDA, CDR2 SQIVND (reference sequence). The CDR3 region has the DNA TGTGCCACCCGGCGAGCGGCGGACTATGGCTACACCTTC. Translation gives CATRRAADYGYTF.

The chain recombines TRBV18 with TRBJ2-2, with 10 positions matching TRBD1. The V segment lost 4 bases and the J segment 4 bases; nucleotides outside the gene matches: 6. CDR1 KGHSH and CDR2 LQKENI come from the germline V gene. The CDR3 sequence is 16 residues long. CDR3 in amino acids: CASSLGTGDSTGELFF. The DNA of the CDR3 is TGTGCCAGCTCACTCGGGACAGGGGATTCCACCGGGGAGCTGTTTTTT.

This chain uses TRBV6-5 with TRBJ2-3; D is unresolved. The CDR3 sequence is 16 residues long. Germline-derived CDR1 and CDR2 are MNHEY and SVGAGI. V lost 3 bases and J lost 1, with 14 bases in between. The CDR3, as DNA: TGTGCCAGCAGTTATCTCTCAGGTCTCGGCACAGATACGCAGTATTTT. Its protein product is CASSYLSGLGTDTQYF.

This chain links TRBV28 with TRBJ2-2, with D unclear. Trimming cost V 8 bases and J 6 bases, with 7 bases left between them. CDR3 length equals 11 residues. CDR1 is MDHEN and CDR2 is SYDVKM in the germline V gene. The CDR3 nucleotides read TGTGCCAGCGGCCTCTCCGGGGAGCTGTTTTTT. Translation: CASGLSGELFF.

The gene calls are TRBV9 and TRBJ2-7, with D uncertain. CDR3 length: 14 amino acids. CDR1 SGDLS and CDR2 YYNGEE come from the germline V gene. V was trimmed by 3 bases and J by 0 bases, leaving 10 bases between them. As DNA, the CDR3 is TGTGCCAGCAGCGCGGGCAGCCTCTCCTACGAGCAGTACTTC. Translating it yields CASSAGSLSYEQYF.

CDR3 DNA sequence: TGTGCCAGCAGTTTAGCTGAAGAGGGCGCGAATGAGCAGTTCTTC. Its protein product is CASSLAEEGANEQFF. J is TRBJ2-1 and V is TRBV27; perhaps TRBD2 as D (5 bases). Trimming removed 2 bases from V and 7 bases from J, with 15 bases in between. This CDR3 region has 15 residues. Germline V lookup: CDR1 MNHEY, CDR2 SMNVEV (reference sequence).

This chain joins TRBV7-9 and TRBJ2-5; tentative D call: TRBD1 (5 bases). The CDR3 has 14 residues. The germline V gene has CDR1 SEHNR and CDR2 FQNEAQ (reference sequence). V lost 2 bases and J lost 0, with 7 bases in between. The CDR3 protein is CASSLPDNQETQYF. The CDR3 bases are TGTGCCAGCAGCTTACCGGACAACCAAGAGACCCAGTACTTC.

J is TRBJ2-7 and V is TRBV5-5, with D possibly being TRBD1 or TRBD2 (5 bases each). V was clipped by 3 bases and J by 7 bases, with 14 bases between them. The CDR3 has 13 residues. Germline V gives CDR1 SGHKS, CDR2 YYEKEE (reference sequence). This CDR3 reads CASSWTGAREQYF. In DNA, the CDR3 is TGTGCCAGCAGCTGGACCGGGGCGAGGGAGCAGTACTTC. Together with reference TRBV5-5 and TRBJ2-7, the CDR3 gives the full variable domain: DAGVTQSPTHLIKTRGQQVTLRCSPISGHKSVSWYQQVLGQGPQFIFQYYEKEERGRGNFPDRFSARQFPNYSSELNVNALLLGDSALYLCASSWTGAREQYFGPGTRLTVT.

The J gene is TRBJ2-2, the V gene TRBV6-6; D perhaps matches TRBD1 (6 bases). This CDR3 has 15 amino acids. Trimming removed 10 bases at V and 1 base at J, with 16 bases between. Germline V gives CDR1 MNHNY, CDR2 SVGAGI (reference sequence). The CDR3 reads CATQLHRENTGELFF. The CDR3 coding sequence is TGTGCCACCCAATTGCACAGGGAGAACACCGGGGAGCTGTTTTTT.

This chain connects TRBV13 to TRBJ2-1; no firm D call. The ends were cut back, 5 bases at V and 3 bases at J, with 5 bases in the middle. Germline V gene data show CDR1 as PRHDT and CDR2 as FYEKMQ (reference sequence). This CDR3 is built from 12 residues. CDR3 DNA: TGTGCCAGCAGCCCTTACTACAATGAGCAGTTCTTC. This sequence encodes CASSPYYNEQFF.

The table lists this clone with a few counts. The J gene is TRBJ1-6, the V gene TRBV13, with D uncertain. CDR1 and CDR2 from the germline V gene are PRHDT and FYEKMQ (reference sequence). The CDR3 loop spans 17 amino acids. The V and J ends lost 0 bases and 0 bases respectively, with 9 bases between them. Here the CDR3 reads CASSLGLPSSYNSPLHF. In DNA form, the CDR3 reads TGTGCCAGCAGCTTAGGCCTTCCGAGCTCCTATAATTCACCCCTCCACTTT.